This T cell receptor (beta chain) emerged from a study of blood T cell repertoires in COVID-19. Overall study: Whether acute or convalescent, the COVID-19 samples came from the United States, Italy and Spain. PBMCs, B-cell-depleted T cells, or T cells were the source of the cDNA or gDNA that made up the material.

Source study methods: Amplified reference gene primers provided the basis for estimating nucleated cell counts. Profiled with immunoSEQ multiplex PCR; TCRdb holds only in-frame clones, not every one. Clone size and the V and J calls come from that table; the DNA yielded D and trimming. The sample carries about 59,000 clones, less than 80% recorded once. The CDR3 extends over 14 amino acids. Losses at the gene ends were 4 bases for V and 4 bases for J; bases not matched to a gene: 5. From germline, CDR1 is GTSNPN and CDR2 SVGIG (reference sequence). Sequenced input: peripheral blood. This receptor was obtained from a human donor in a cohort sampled during active COVID-19. This sequence joins TRBV30 and TRBJ2-5, with 11 bases matching TRBD1. The CDR3 loop is CAWKPGTGGETQYF. CDR3 nucleotide sequence: TGTGCCTGGAAGCCCGGGACAGGGGGAGAGACCCAGTACTTC.